The rows below give T cell receptor beta chains drawn from one sample of a study of blood T cell repertoires in COVID-19. The method was immunoSEQ multiplex PCR; TCRdb's version includes in-frame clones alone and lacks a portion of them. The table lists 30,000 to 40,000 clones, approximately 88% of them singletons, with roughly 13% in the top ten. What was sequenced was peripheral blood. These receptors were obtained from a man aged 55 to 70 with active COVID-19. Both conserved end residues are part of each CDR3. The order of the fields is V gene, CDR3 length, clone size, D gene, J gene, CDR3 DNA, CDR3 protein. A D gene is named only where the DNA matches it firmly. The size field is filled for only some rows; it gives once, few, many or a size class.

V gene: TRBV6-5
CDR3 length: 13
clone size: .
D gene: TRBD2
J gene: TRBJ2-1
CDR3 DNA: TGTGCCAGCAGGTTGCTAGCGGGAGAAGAGCAGTTCTTC
CDR3 protein: CASRLLAGEEQFF

V gene: TRBV2
CDR3 length: 14
clone size: .
D gene: .
J gene: TRBJ1-5
CDR3 DNA: TGTGCCAGCAGCGGACAGACGAGCAATCAGCCCCAGCATTTT
CDR3 protein: CASSGQTSNQPQHF

V gene: TRBV6-2/TRBV6-3
CDR3 length: 12
clone size: .
D gene: .
J gene: TRBJ2-7
CDR3 DNA: TGTGCCAGCAGTCCCAGCTCCTACGAGCAGTACTTC
CDR3 protein: CASSPSSYEQYF

V gene: TRBV30
CDR3 length: 14
clone size: .
D gene: .
J gene: TRBJ2-7
CDR3 DNA: TGTGCCTGGACCCGTGGCAGGGCGGGATACGAGCAGTACTTC
CDR3 protein: CAWTRGRAGYEQYF

V gene: TRBV7-8
CDR3 length: 13
clone size: .
D gene: TRBD1
J gene: TRBJ1-2
CDR3 DNA: TGTGCCAGCAGCCTTGACAGGGACTATGGCTACACCTTC
CDR3 protein: CASSLDRDYGYTF

V gene: TRBV11-1
CDR3 length: 16
clone size: .
D gene: TRBD1
J gene: TRBJ2-1
CDR3 DNA: TGTGCCAGCAGCCCATTAGGGGGACAGGTCTACAATGAGCAGTTCTTC
CDR3 protein: CASSPLGGQVYNEQFF

V gene: TRBV5-6
CDR3 length: 16
clone size: .
D gene: TRBD2
J gene: TRBJ2-3
CDR3 DNA: TGTGCCAGCAGCTTGGAGGTACTAGCGGGAACAGATACGCAGTATTTT
CDR3 protein: CASSLEVLAGTDTQYF

V gene: TRBV5-1
CDR3 length: 13
clone size: .
D gene: .
J gene: TRBJ1-1
CDR3 DNA: TGCGCCAGCAGCTTGGAGGGGAGGACTGAAGCTTTCTTT
CDR3 protein: CASSLEGRTEAFF

V gene: TRBV19
CDR3 length: 15
clone size: .
D gene: .
J gene: TRBJ1-2
CDR3 DNA: TGTGCCAGTAGTGGGTTAGGGCTACGGACATATGGCTACACCTTC
CDR3 protein: CASSGLGLRTYGYTF

V gene: TRBV9
CDR3 length: 14
clone size: .
D gene: TRBD2
J gene: TRBJ2-3
CDR3 DNA: TGTGCCAGCAGCATCGGACTAGTTCCAGATACGCAGTATTTT
CDR3 protein: CASSIGLVPDTQYF

V gene: TRBV13
CDR3 length: 17
clone size: .
D gene: TRBD2
J gene: TRBJ2-3
CDR3 DNA: TGTGCCAGCAGCAGACGACTAGCGGGGCTTAGCACAGATACGCAGTATTTT
CDR3 protein: CASSRRLAGLSTDTQYF

V gene: TRBV27
CDR3 length: 18
clone size: .
D gene: TRBD2
J gene: TRBJ2-1
CDR3 DNA: TGTGCCAGCAGTTTCCAGGGACTAGCGGGAGGCCAGGCAAATGAGCAGTTCTTC
CDR3 protein: CASSFQGLAGGQANEQFF

V gene: TRBV6-2/TRBV6-3
CDR3 length: 15
clone size: .
D gene: TRBD1
J gene: TRBJ2-5
CDR3 DNA: TGTGCCAGCAGTTACTTAGGACAGGGGGCCGAGACCCAGTACTTC
CDR3 protein: CASSYLGQGAETQYF

V gene: TRBV13
CDR3 length: 15
clone size: .
D gene: .
J gene: TRBJ2-7
CDR3 DNA: TGTGCCAGCAGCTTAGGGAGACAGGCCGTCTACGAGCAGTACTTC
CDR3 protein: CASSLGRQAVYEQYF

V gene: TRBV18
CDR3 length: 12
clone size: .
D gene: .
J gene: TRBJ2-1
CDR3 DNA: TGTGCCAGCTCCCTATCGAACAATGAGCAGTTCTTC
CDR3 protein: CASSLSNNEQFF

V gene: TRBV18
CDR3 length: 15
clone size: .
D gene: TRBD2
J gene: TRBJ2-3
CDR3 DNA: TGTGCCAGCTCACCACGACTAGCGGGCACAGATACGCAGTATTTT
CDR3 protein: CASSPRLAGTDTQYF

V gene: TRBV20-1
CDR3 length: 16
clone size: .
D gene: TRBD2
J gene: TRBJ2-1
CDR3 DNA: TGCAGTGCTAGTTCAGCGGGAGGAAGCTCCTACAATGAGCAGTTCTTC
CDR3 protein: CSASSAGGSSYNEQFF

V gene: TRBV3-1/TRBV3-2
CDR3 length: 16
clone size: .
D gene: TRBD2
J gene: TRBJ2-2
CDR3 DNA: TGTGCCAGCAGCCAGGGACTAGCGTCGAACACCGGGGAGCTGTTTTTT
CDR3 protein: CASSQGLASNTGELFF

V gene: TRBV5-1
CDR3 length: 16
clone size: .
D gene: TRBD1
J gene: TRBJ1-4
CDR3 DNA: TGCGCCAGCAGCTTGCAGGGGGCAGGGGGTAATGAAAAACTGTTTTTT
CDR3 protein: CASSLQGAGGNEKLFF

V gene: TRBV25-1
CDR3 length: 15
clone size: .
D gene: TRBD1
J gene: TRBJ1-4
CDR3 DNA: TGTGCCAGCAGTGAATTCCCTGCAGGGGGGGAAAAACTGTTTTTT
CDR3 protein: CASSEFPAGGEKLFF

V gene: TRBV5-1
CDR3 length: 16
clone size: .
D gene: TRBD2
J gene: TRBJ2-1
CDR3 DNA: TGCGCCAGCAGACAAAGCGGCGGGAGCGGGTACAATGAGCAGTTCTTC
CDR3 protein: CASRQSGGSGYNEQFF

V gene: TRBV5-5
CDR3 length: 14
clone size: .
D gene: TRBD1
J gene: TRBJ1-5
CDR3 DNA: TGTGCCAGCAGCTTGGAACAGGGGCTTCAGCCCCAGCATTTT
CDR3 protein: CASSLEQGLQPQHF

V gene: TRBV2
CDR3 length: 14
clone size: once
D gene: .
J gene: TRBJ2-7
CDR3 DNA: TGTGCCAGCAGGAGACTAGTCAGTACCTACGAGCAGTACTTC
CDR3 protein: CASRRLVSTYEQYF

V gene: TRBV5-3
CDR3 length: 16
clone size: .
D gene: TRBD2
J gene: TRBJ2-1
CDR3 DNA: TGTGCCAGAAGCCTTGGGGGACTAGAGCCCTACAATGAGCAGTTCTTC
CDR3 protein: CARSLGGLEPYNEQFF

V gene: TRBV5-1
CDR3 length: 16
clone size: .
D gene: TRBD2
J gene: TRBJ2-2
CDR3 DNA: TGCGCCAGCAGCCGTCTAGCGGAGGCGAACACCGGGGAGCTGTTTTTT
CDR3 protein: CASSRLAEANTGELFF

V gene: TRBV4-2
CDR3 length: 15
clone size: .
D gene: .
J gene: TRBJ2-7
CDR3 DNA: TGTGCCAGCAGCTCCAGGCTTTCCAGCTCCTACGAGCAGTACTTC
CDR3 protein: CASSSRLSSSYEQYF

V gene: TRBV2
CDR3 length: 16
clone size: .
D gene: .
J gene: TRBJ2-2
CDR3 DNA: TGTGCCAGCAGTGAAAGAGGACTACCCTTGGCCGGGGAGCTGTTTTTT
CDR3 protein: CASSERGLPLAGELFF

V gene: TRBV6-5
CDR3 length: 15
clone size: .
D gene: TRBD2
J gene: TRBJ2-5
CDR3 DNA: TGTGCCAGCAGTCCCCGACTAGCGGGAGGGGAGACCCAGTACTTC
CDR3 protein: CASSPRLAGGETQYF

V gene: TRBV7-2
CDR3 length: 14
clone size: .
D gene: .
J gene: TRBJ2-7
CDR3 DNA: TGTGCCAGCAGCTTAGCGGGCGGGCGGCGCGAGCAGTACTTC
CDR3 protein: CASSLAGGRREQYF

V gene: TRBV11-2
CDR3 length: 16
clone size: .
D gene: TRBD2
J gene: TRBJ2-2
CDR3 DNA: TGTGCCAGCTCGGGACTAGCGGGAGGGATGACCGGGGAGCTGTTTTTT
CDR3 protein: CASSGLAGGMTGELFF

V gene: TRBV6-5
CDR3 length: 15
clone size: .
D gene: TRBD2
J gene: TRBJ2-5
CDR3 DNA: TGTGCCAGCAGCTCGACTAGCGGGAGGAAGGGGGCCCAGTACTTC
CDR3 protein: CASSSTSGRKGAQYF

V gene: TRBV5-6
CDR3 length: 16
clone size: .
D gene: .
J gene: TRBJ1-6
CDR3 DNA: TGTGCCAGCAGCGGAGAGGCGGTCTACTATAATTCACCCCTCCACTTT
CDR3 protein: CASSGEAVYYNSPLHF